The T cell receptor (beta chain) described here comes from a study of OX40 agonist ivuxolimab in advanced cancers. The CDR3 runs to 13 residues. In germline, CDR1 is SNHLY, CDR2 FYNNEI. Between the trimmed V and J ends, which lost 6 bases and 5 bases, there was a span of 13 bases. This clone was seen more than once but under ten times. The repertoire was sequenced with immunoSEQ multiplex PCR; TCRdb's copy has only in-frame clones and lacks some. Here the sample spans around 84,000 clones, 80% to 95% being singletons. V usage is TRBV2 and J usage is TRBJ1-1, with unresolved D. The TCR was taken from an adult with an advanced solid tumor such as melanoma, head and neck, liver or kidney cancer. Here the sequenced sample was CD4+ or CD8+ T cells sorted from blood, taken in a trial of the OX40 agonist ivuxolimab. CDR3: CASSELAATEAFF. The DNA for the CDR3 is TGTGCCAGCAGCGAGTTGGCCGCAACTGAAGCTTTCTTT.